A single sample gave rise to the 7 T cell receptor beta chains below, sequenced in a study of vaccination and CD4 T cells after COVID-19. Antigens for these TCRs are unknown. Treatment in this sample: roughly 11-day PBMC culture with coronavirus spike peptide pools or control peptides (ViraFEST assay). The Oncomine TCR Beta short-read assay sequenced DNA from cultured CD4+ T cells. TCRdb ran MiXCR on the PCR reads and lists one entry per CDR3 protein. Here the sample spans around 13,000 distinct CDR3 sequences, around 20% being singletons. Input material: cultured CD4+ T cells from blood. These receptors all come from a human donor with COVID-19.

A few counts support this clonotype. This chain joins TRBV12-3 or TRBV12-4 and TRBJ1-5, with D perhaps TRBD1 (5 bases). The length of the CDR3 is 13 residues. V lost 0 bases to trimming and J lost 6 bases, with 6 bases between them. As DNA, the CDR3 is TGTGCCAGCAGTTTAGCCCAGGGTCAGCCCCAGCATTTT. Its translation is CASSLAQGQPQHF.

The rearrangement links TRBV7-8 to TRBJ2-2, with a weak D call TRBD1 (6 bases). The CDR3 loop spans 14 amino acids. Germline CDR1 reads SGHVS; CDR2 reads FQNEAQ. In DNA, the CDR3 is TGTGTCACACGACAGGAGAGTAACACCGGGGAGCTGTTTTTT. Translating gives CVTRQESNTGELFF.

This clonotype was observed a handful of times. V usage is TRBV7-9 and J usage is TRBJ2-2; D uncertain. The germline CDR1 and CDR2 sequences are SEHNR and FQNEAQ (reference sequence). This CDR3 contains 14 residues. V was shortened by 2 bases and J by 4 bases, with 8 bases between the two germline ends. DNA of the CDR3: TGTGCCAGCAGCTTATCTCAAGTCACCGGGGAGCTGTTTTTT. Its protein is CASSLSQVTGELFF.

This chain links TRBV7-6 with TRBJ1-1; D gene unclear. V was clipped by 1 base and J by 1 base, with 10 bases between them. The CDR3 has 15 residues. Germline CDR1 reads SGHVS; CDR2 reads FNYEAQ. The CDR3: CASSLEAIRNTEAFF. In DNA, the CDR3 is TGTGCCAGCAGCTTAGAGGCCATCAGGAACACTGAAGCTTTCTTT.

The CDR3 spells CASSLGGGERYEQYF. The CDR3 nucleotides read TGCGCCAGCAGCTTGGGTGGGGGGGAACGCTACGAGCAGTACTTC. The chain couples TRBV5-1 to TRBJ2-7; 7 bases are a match to TRBD2. CDR3 length equals 15 residues. Trimming took 0 bases from V and 3 from J; bases not matched to a gene: 6. Germline CDR1 is SGHRS and CDR2 is YFSETQ.

This clonotype was seen a few times. V is TRBV20-1 and J is TRBJ2-3; 11 nucleotides match TRBD2. Germline V lookup: CDR1 DFQATT, CDR2 SNEGSKA (reference sequence). The length of the CDR3 is 16 residues. V lost 6 bases, J lost 2 bases, and 10 bases stayed unmatched. The chain's CDR3 is CSAREELAGATDTQYF. The CDR3 DNA follows: TGCAGTGCGAGGGAGGAACTAGCGGGGGCCACAGATACGCAGTATTTT.

Judged by abundance, this clonotype is medium-sized. The chain carries TRBV20-1 and TRBJ1-6; D ambiguous. The CDR3 contains 15 residues. Germline assignment: CDR1 DFQATT and CDR2 SNEGSKA (reference sequence). The V end lost 3 bases, the J end lost 3 bases, and 12 bases lay between the germline ends. This CDR3 is CSASVENLYNSPLHF. CDR3 DNA: TGCAGTGCTAGTGTAGAGAACCTCTATAATTCACCCCTCCACTTT.